Listed here are 12 T cell receptor beta chains from one sample, sequenced in a study of T cell responses to AZD1222 COVID-19 vaccine. Here immunoSEQ multiplex PCR was the method, and the copy in TCRdb shows in-frame clones only, minus some. The profile shows some 170,000 clones, approximately 90% of them singletons. The sample here was peripheral blood, taken on day 0 of AZD1222 vaccination. The origin of the receptors is an adult in good health.

The chain is built from TRBV15 and TRBJ1-2; 7 bases map to TRBD1. There are 15 residues in the CDR3. Germline CDR1 reads LNHNV; CDR2 reads YYDKDF (reference sequence). V lost 2 bases to trimming and J lost 6 bases; unmatched junction nucleotides: 9. In DNA form, the CDR3 reads TGTGCCACCAGCAGATGGGCCCAGGGGGGCGATGGCTACACCTTC. Its translation is CATSRWAQGGDGYTF.

The chain carries TRBV2 and TRBJ2-1; 8 bases map to TRBD2. Per the germline V gene, CDR1 is SNHLY and CDR2 is FYNNEI. V trimming: 7 bases; J trimming: 6 bases; junction bases outside the gene matches: 8. This CDR3 region has 14 residues. The CDR3 DNA follows: TGTGCCAGCAAGGGTAGCGGGACCTCCAATGAGCAGTTCTTC. Translating it yields CASKGSGTSNEQFF.

CDR3 sequence: CASSPRDSTNYGYTF. DNA of the CDR3: TGTGCCAGCTCTCCCCGGGACAGTACTAACTATGGCTACACCTTC. The J gene is TRBJ1-2, the V gene TRBV18, with TRBD1 matching 7 bases. V lost 6 bases, J lost 0 bases, and 7 bases stayed unmatched. This CDR3 spans 15 amino acids. CDR1 and CDR2 from the germline V gene are KGHSH and LQKENI.

CDR3 region: CASSFPGFEQFF. CDR3 nucleotide sequence: TGTGCCAGCAGTTTCCCGGGGTTTGAGCAGTTCTTC. V usage is TRBV27 and J usage is TRBJ2-1, with a tentative D call TRBD2 (5 bases). CDR3 size: 12 residues. V was trimmed by 3 bases and J by 9 bases, leaving 9 bases between them. Germline values: CDR1 MNHEY, CDR2 SMNVEV (reference sequence).

J is TRBJ1-5 and V is TRBV19, with TRBD1 as a possible D gene (5 bases). Germline assignment: CDR1 LNHDA and CDR2 SQIVND (reference sequence). V was clipped by 7 bases and J by 2 bases, with 9 bases between them. CDR3 length equals 13 residues. The CDR3 here is CASKRGGNQPQHF. The CDR3 DNA reads TGTGCCAGTAAGAGGGGAGGCAATCAGCCCCAGCATTTT.

This clone was detected only once. This chain joins TRBV14 and TRBJ2-1; the match to TRBD1 covers 8 bases. The CDR3 consists of 13 residues. V shed 6 bases, J shed 13 bases, and the junction held 11 bases outside the gene matches. Germline assignment: CDR1 SGHDN and CDR2 FVKESK. The CDR3 loop reads CASSIRDRIDQFF. CDR3 coding DNA: TGTGCCAGCAGTATCCGGGACAGGATAGATCAGTTCTTC.

The rearrangement uses TRBV5-1 and TRBJ1-2; 8 nucleotides agree with TRBD1. V shed 4 bases and J 3 bases; nucleotides not matched to a gene: 5. The CDR3 totals 14 residues. CDR1 is SGHRS and CDR2 is YFSETQ in the germline V gene. The DNA for the CDR3 is TGCGCCAGCAGCCCCGGGACAGGTTACTATGGCTACACCTTC. This encodes CASSPGTGYYGYTF.

The chain is built from TRBV20-1 and TRBJ2-3, with D unresolved. Deletions cut 4 bases from V and 6 bases from J, with 8 bases between. This CDR3 spans 11 amino acids. Germline CDR1 and CDR2: DFQATT and SNEGSKA (reference sequence). CDR3 sequence reads: CSAMMQDTQYF. CDR3 bases: TGCAGTGCTATGATGCAGGATACGCAGTATTTT.

The chain is built from TRBV19 and TRBJ2-1, with D perhaps being TRBD1 or TRBD2 (5 bases each). In germline, CDR1 is LNHDA, CDR2 SQIVND (reference sequence). The CDR3 covers 15 residues. Trimming cost V 1 base and J 2 bases, with 9 bases left between them. The CDR3 protein is CASSIVGDPYNEQFF. CDR3 coding DNA: TGTGCCAGTAGTATAGTAGGGGACCCCTACAATGAGCAGTTCTTC.

This clone turned up a few times. The chain uses TRBV6-4 and TRBJ1-1; D is unresolved. The CDR3 runs to 15 residues. Germline V gives CDR1 MRHNA, CDR2 SNTAGT. Trimming took 6 bases from V and 1 from J, leaving 15 bases between them. CDR3 nucleotide sequence: TGTGCCAGCAGGGATATGGGTTATCAGAACACTGAAGCTTTCTTT. Its protein is CASRDMGYQNTEAFF.

This clone turned up a few times. The chain uses TRBV11-2 and TRBJ2-7; unclear D gene. This CDR3 has 11 residues. From germline, CDR1 is SGHAT and CDR2 FQNNGV. Trimming cost V 6 bases and J 4 bases, with 7 bases left between them. The CDR3 is CASRGSYEQYF. The CDR3, as DNA: TGTGCCAGCAGGGGGTCGTACGAGCAGTACTTC. The variable domain in full, completed from reference TRBV11-2 and TRBJ2-7, reads EAGVAQSPRYKIIEKRQSVAFWCNPISGHATLYWYQQILGQGPKLLIQFQNNGVVDDSQLPKDRFSAERLKGVDSTLKIQPAKLEDSAVYLCASRGSYEQYFGPGTRLTVT.

The chain recombines TRBV10-2 with TRBJ1-2; D is uncertain. The V end lost 0 bases, the J end lost 4 bases, and 6 bases lay between the germline ends. This CDR3 comprises 13 residues. CDR1 is WSHSY, CDR2 SAAADI, per germline. The DNA of the CDR3 is TGCGCCAGCAGTGAGTCCGGGATCTATGGCTACACCTTC. This codes for CASSESGIYGYTF.